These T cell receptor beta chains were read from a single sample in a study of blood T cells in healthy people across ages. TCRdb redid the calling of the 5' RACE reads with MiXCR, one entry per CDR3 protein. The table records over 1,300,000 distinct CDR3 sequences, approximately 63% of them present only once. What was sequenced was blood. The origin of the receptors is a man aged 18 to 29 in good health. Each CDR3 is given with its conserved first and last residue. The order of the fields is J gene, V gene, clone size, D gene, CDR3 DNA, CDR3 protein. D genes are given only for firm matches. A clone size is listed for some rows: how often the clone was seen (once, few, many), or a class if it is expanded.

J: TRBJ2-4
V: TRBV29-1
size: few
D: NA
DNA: TGCAGCGCCTCGGGGACAGCCAAAAACATTCAGTACTTC
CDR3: CSASGTAKNIQYF

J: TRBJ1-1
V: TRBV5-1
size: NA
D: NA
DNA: TGCGCCAGCAGCTTGGCTGGATACAGGGTAGGCACTGAAGCTTTCTTT
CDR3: CASSLAGYRVGTEAFF

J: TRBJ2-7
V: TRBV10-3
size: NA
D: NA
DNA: TGTGCCATCAGTGAGCTATACGAGCAGTACTTC
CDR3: CAISELYEQYF

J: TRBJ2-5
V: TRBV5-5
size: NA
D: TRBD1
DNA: TGTGCCAGCAGTTCTGGACAGGGGGCTTGGGAGACCCAGTACTTC
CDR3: CASSSGQGAWETQYF

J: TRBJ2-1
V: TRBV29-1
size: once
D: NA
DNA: TGCGGCGTTGCTTATCTGGATGAGCAGTTCTTC
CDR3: CGVAYLDEQFF

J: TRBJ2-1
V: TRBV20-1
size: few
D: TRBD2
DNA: TGCAGTGCTAGAATATTGGGACTAGCCCACAATGAGCAGTTCTTC
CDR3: CSARILGLAHNEQFF

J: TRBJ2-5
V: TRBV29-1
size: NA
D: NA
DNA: TGCAGCGTTGAACGGCGTCTCGCGGGAAGGAATGAGCAGTACTTC
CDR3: CSVERRLAGRNEQYF

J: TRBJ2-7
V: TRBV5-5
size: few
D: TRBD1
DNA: TGTGCCAGCATCACCGCAGGGGGCTACGAGCAGTACTTC
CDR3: CASITAGGYEQYF

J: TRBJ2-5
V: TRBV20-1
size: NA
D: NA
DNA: TGCAGTGCCTCAACTAGGGTCGAGACCCAGTACTTC
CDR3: CSASTRVETQYF

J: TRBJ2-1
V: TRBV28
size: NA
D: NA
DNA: TGTGCCAGCAGGCGTGGACTGGAATACAATGAGCAGTTCTTC
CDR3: CASRRGLEYNEQFF

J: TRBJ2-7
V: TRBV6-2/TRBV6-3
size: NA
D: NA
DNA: TGTGCCAGCACCCGGACCACAGACTACGAGCAGTACTTC
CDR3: CASTRTTDYEQYF

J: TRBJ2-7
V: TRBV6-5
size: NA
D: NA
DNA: TGTGTCAGCAGACCGGGAGGACAGGGCCTTTACGAGCAGTACTTC
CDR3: CVSRPGGQGLYEQYF

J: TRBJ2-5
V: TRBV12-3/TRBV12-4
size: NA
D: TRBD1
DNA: TGTGCCAGCGGACAGGGGGTGGAGACCCAGTACTTC
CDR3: CASGQGVETQYF

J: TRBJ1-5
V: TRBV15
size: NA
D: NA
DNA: TGTGCCACCAGCAGAGATCGAGGCCTCATTCAGCCCCAGCATTTT
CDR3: CATSRDRGLIQPQHF

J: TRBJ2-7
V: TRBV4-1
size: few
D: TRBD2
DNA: TGCGCCAGCAGCCAAATAACTAGCGGTACCTACGAGCAGTACTTC
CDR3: CASSQITSGTYEQYF

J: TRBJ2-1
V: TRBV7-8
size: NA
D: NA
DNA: TGTGCCAGCAGCTTATCCCCTCCAGGGGGGGATGAGCAGTTCTTC
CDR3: CASSLSPPGGDEQFF

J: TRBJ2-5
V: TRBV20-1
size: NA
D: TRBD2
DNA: TGCAGTGCTCTCCGGGACTATCAGAATCAAGAGACCCAGTACTTC
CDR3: CSALRDYQNQETQYF